The clone carrying this T cell receptor beta chain has ten or more counts. Its antigen is as yet unknown. It was RNA transcripts that yielded the amplified TCR beta CDR3 regions. In the first-round RT-PCR of the TCR CDR3, the HTBI primer set was used. TCRdb processed the multiplex PCR reads anew with MiXCR; each CDR3 protein has one entry. The table has 250,000 to 300,000 distinct CDR3 sequences, more than 14% seen once. Exclusion criteria comprised uncontrolled infection, other autoimmune disease, pregnancy or lactation. Diagnostic decisions used clinical symptoms, serum thyroxine and TRAb, thyroid ultrasound and orbital computed tomography. The blood sample dates from first hyperthyroidism diagnosis, preceding any ophthalmopathy symptoms. The CDR3 sequence is 15 residues long. Germline lookup yields CDR1 MDHEN and CDR2 SYDVKM. Losses at the gene ends were 3 bases for V and 8 bases for J; bases not matched to a gene: 10.

The sample comes from a study of T cells in Graves' hyperthyroidism and ophthalmopathy. The study's findings and limits: The model's output predicted ophthalmopathy at a median of approximately 6.5 months prior to onset.

The receptor was derived from a middle-aged woman with Graves' hyperthyroidism that later progressed to Graves' ophthalmopathy. This chain connects TRBV28 to TRBJ1-5; TRBD1 matches at 7 bases. The sequencing input was blood. The CDR3 reads CASSFLDRATKPQHF. CDR3 coding DNA: TGTGCCAGCAGTTTCTTAGACAGGGCGACGAAGCCCCAGCATTTT. Based on the CDR3 plus reference TRBV28 and TRBJ1-5, the full variable domain is DVKVTQSSRYLVKRTGEKVFLECVQDMDHENMFWYRQDPGLGLRLIYFSYDVKMKEKGDIPEGYSVSREKKERFSLILESASTNQTSMYLCASSFLDRATKPQHFGDGTRLSIL.